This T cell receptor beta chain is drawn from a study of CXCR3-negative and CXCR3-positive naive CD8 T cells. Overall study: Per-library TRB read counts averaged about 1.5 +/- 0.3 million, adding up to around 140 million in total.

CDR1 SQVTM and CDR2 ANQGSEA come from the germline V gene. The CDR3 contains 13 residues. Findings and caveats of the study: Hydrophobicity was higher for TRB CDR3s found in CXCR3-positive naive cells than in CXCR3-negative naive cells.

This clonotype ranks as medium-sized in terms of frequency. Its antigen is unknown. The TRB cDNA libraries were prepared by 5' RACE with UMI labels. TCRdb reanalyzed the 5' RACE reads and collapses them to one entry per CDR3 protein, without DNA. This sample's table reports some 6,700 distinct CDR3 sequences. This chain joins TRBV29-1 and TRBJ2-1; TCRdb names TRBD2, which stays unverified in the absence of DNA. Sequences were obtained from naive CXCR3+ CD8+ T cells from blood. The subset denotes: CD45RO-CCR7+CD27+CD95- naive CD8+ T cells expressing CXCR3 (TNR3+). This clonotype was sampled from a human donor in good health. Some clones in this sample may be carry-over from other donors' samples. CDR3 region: CSVVPRGWNEQFF.